The 6 T cell receptor beta chains below all came from one sample that was sequenced in a study of blood T cells in healthy people across ages. With a J-beta primer mix and a sample-barcoded 5' primer, a second PCR ran about 6 to 11 cycles. TCRdb redid the calling of the 5' RACE reads with MiXCR, one entry per CDR3 protein. There are under 750,000 distinct CDR3 sequences in the sample; around half occur only once, and 20% to 25% lies in the top ten. Material: blood. The receptors originated from an elderly man in good health.

This clonotype was seen a few times. The V gene is TRBV20-1, the J gene TRBJ2-1; 10 bases map to TRBD2. The V gene's germline CDR1 is DFQATT and CDR2 SNEGSKA (reference sequence). This CDR3 comprises 16 residues. V dropped 4 bases and J dropped 4; count of bases not matched to a gene: 10. DNA for the CDR3: TGCAGTGCTACCGCTCCGGGACTAGCGATTTACAATGAGCAGTTCTTC. This gives the protein CSATAPGLAIYNEQFF.

V usage is TRBV12-3 or TRBV12-4 and J usage is TRBJ1-4; D possibly corresponds to TRBD1 (5 bases). The CDR3 runs 13 residues. Trimming removed 6 bases from V and 13 bases from J, with 18 bases in between. The chain's CDR3 is CASSHAGPYGLFF. Here the CDR3 DNA reads TGTGCCAGCAGCCACGCAGGGCCGTATGGACTGTTTTTT.

This chain uses TRBV20-1 with TRBJ1-5; 8 bases align to TRBD1. V lost 3 bases and J lost 4; bases outside the gene matches: 5. Per germline, CDR1 DFQATT and CDR2 SNEGSKA (reference sequence). The CDR3 spans 14 residues. As DNA, the CDR3 is TGCAGTGCTAGGCCGGACAGGGCGAATCAGCCCCAGCATTTT. It is translated as CSARPDRANQPQHF.

V usage is TRBV6-2 or TRBV6-3 and J usage is TRBJ1-1; D possibly corresponds to TRBD1 (5 bases). The germline V and J ends were trimmed by 6 bases and 6 bases, with 20 bases remaining between them. Germline CDR1 and CDR2: MNHEY and SVGEGT. The CDR3 contains 15 residues. CDR3 protein: CASRTGSVKGPEAFF. In DNA form, the CDR3 reads TGTGCCAGCAGGACGGGTTCAGTGAAGGGACCTGAAGCTTTCTTT.

The rearrangement links TRBV20-1 to TRBJ2-1, with D uncertain. The CDR3 runs 11 residues. Trimming removed 5 bases from V and 8 bases from J, with 10 bases in between. CDR1 and CDR2 (germline): DFQATT, SNEGSKA (reference sequence). CDR3 coding DNA: TGCAGTGCTTCAAATTTGGATGAGCAGTTCTTC. Amino acids: CSASNLDEQFF.

V is TRBV6-5 and J is TRBJ1-1; D possibly corresponds to TRBD1 (6 bases). The CDR3 totals 13 residues. Trimming pared 6 bases from V and 6 bases from J, leaving 14 bases between. From germline, CDR1 is MNHEY and CDR2 SVGAGI. CDR3 DNA sequence: TGTGCCAGCAGGCTGGGGCAGGGGCCTGAAGCTTTCTTT. Translating it yields CASRLGQGPEAFF.